One sample yielded the 12 T cell receptor beta chains listed below, sequenced in a study of blood T cell repertoires in COVID-19. Libraries were prepared by immunoSEQ multiplex PCR; TCRdb keeps only in-frame clonotypes and omits some of them. Of about 250,000 clones listed, around 90% are singletons. Sequencing input: peripheral blood. The receptors stem from an older woman with COVID-19, enrolled during active disease.

This chain links TRBV18 with TRBJ2-7, with 7 bases aligning to TRBD2. Germline V lookup: CDR1 KGHSH, CDR2 LQKENI. The J segment lost 1 base and the V segment lost 2 bases, leaving 5 bases of the junction unmatched. This CDR3 has 15 amino acids. CDR3 protein: CASSPGLGASYEQYF. The DNA for the CDR3 is TGTGCCAGCTCACCAGGACTAGGGGCGTCCTACGAGCAGTACTTC.

This clone was detected only a few times. The V gene is TRBV29-1, the J gene TRBJ1-2; a possible D gene is TRBD1 (5 bases). Germline V gives CDR1 SQVTM, CDR2 ANQGSEA. The CDR3 extends over 11 amino acids. V was trimmed by 4 bases and J by 7 bases, leaving 10 bases between them. CDR3 sequence reads: CSVAAGFGYTF. In DNA form, the CDR3 reads TGCAGCGTTGCGGCAGGGTTTGGCTACACCTTC.

The chain recombines TRBV4-2 with TRBJ2-6; 9 bases agree with TRBD1. This CDR3 has 19 residues. V lost 0 bases and J lost 4; bases outside the gene matches: 10. Germline V CDR1 and CDR2: LGHNA, YNFKEQ. The CDR3 here is CASSQDPRDRAYGANVLTF. As DNA, the CDR3 is TGTGCCAGCAGCCAAGATCCCAGGGACAGGGCGTACGGGGCCAACGTCCTGACTTTC.

The chain couples TRBV29-1 to TRBJ1-5; 9 bases fit TRBD1. Trimming removed 4 bases from V and 0 bases from J; junction bases left unmatched: 1. The germline CDR1 and CDR2 sequences are SQVTM and ANQGSEA. CDR3 length: 14 residues. The CDR3 sequence: CSVGQGGSNQPQHF. The CDR3 DNA is TGCAGCGTTGGACAGGGGGGTAGCAATCAGCCCCAGCATTTT.

The rearrangement uses TRBV7-2 and TRBJ1-1; D perhaps matches TRBD1 (5 bases). V shed 6 bases and J shed 3 bases, with 29 bases lying between them. This CDR3 is built from 19 residues. Germline V lookup: CDR1 SGHTA, CDR2 FQGNSA. DNA for the CDR3: TGTGCCAGCAGTCAGAAAGACGTGCGGGCGGGGGGATTCGACACTGAAGCTTTCTTT. It codes for CASSQKDVRAGGFDTEAFF.

The V call is TRBV5-5, the J call TRBJ1-1; weak D call: TRBD1 (6 bases). Deletions cut 0 bases from V and 7 bases from J, with 19 bases between. Per germline, CDR1 SGHKS and CDR2 YYEKEE (reference sequence). The CDR3 spans 16 residues. The CDR3 is CASSLDPGGGMGEAFF. The CDR3 DNA reads as TGTGCCAGCAGCTTGGACCCGGGGGGCGGCATGGGTGAAGCTTTCTTT.

This clone was seen a handful of times. J is TRBJ1-4 and V is TRBV15; 8 bases line up with TRBD1. The CDR3 totals 15 residues. Germline CDR1 is LNHNV and CDR2 is YYDKDF (reference sequence). With 5 bases clipped from V and 5 bases from J, the junction kept 7 bases outside the gene matches. In DNA, the CDR3 is TGTGCCACCAGCCCGACAGGGGACGACAATGAAAAACTGTTTTTT. Amino acids: CATSPTGDDNEKLFF.

V usage is TRBV7-2 and J usage is TRBJ2-3, with TRBD1 matching 8 bases. Germline trimming cut 1 base from V and 6 bases from J; bases unmatched to any gene: 9. This CDR3 comprises 16 residues. The germline V gene has CDR1 SGHTA and CDR2 FQGNSA. This CDR3 is CASSLDGAGGLDTQYF. The DNA of the CDR3 is TGTGCCAGCAGCTTAGATGGTGCAGGGGGCCTTGATACGCAGTATTTT. The full variable domain, rest sourced from reference TRBV7-2 and TRBJ2-3, is GAGVSQSPSNKVTEKGKDVELRCDPISGHTALYWYRQSLGQGLEFLIYFQGNSAPDKSGLPSDRFSAERTGGSVSTLTIQRTQQEDSAVYLCASSLDGAGGLDTQYFGPGTRLTVL.

The chain links TRBV19 to TRBJ1-1; D is ambiguous. This CDR3 is 13 amino acids long. Looked up from germline, CDR1 is LNHDA and CDR2 is SQIVND (reference sequence). With 5 bases removed from V and 3 bases from J, the gap between germline ends came to 10 bases. The CDR3 here is CASSSVGDTEAFF. In DNA form, the CDR3 reads TGTGCCAGTAGTTCAGTCGGAGACACTGAAGCTTTCTTT. Combining the CDR3 with reference TRBV19 and TRBJ1-1 gives the whole variable domain DGGITQSPKYLFRKEGQNVTLSCEQNLNHDAMYWYRQDPGQGLRLIYYSQIVNDFQKGDIAEGYSVSREKKESFPLTVTSAQKNPTAFYLCASSSVGDTEAFFGQGTRLTVV.

The genes are TRBV5-8 and TRBJ1-5; D possibly corresponds to TRBD1 (5 bases). V lost 1 base and J lost 1, with 15 bases in between. Germline loops: CDR1 SGHTS, CDR2 YDEGEE. The CDR3 sequence is 17 residues long. The CDR3 sequence: CASSLTQGIRSNQPQHF. For the CDR3, the DNA is TGTGCCAGCAGCTTGACCCAGGGCATTCGGAGCAATCAGCCCCAGCATTTT.

This clone occurred a few times. The J gene is TRBJ2-7, the V gene TRBV4-1; TRBD1 is a possible D gene (7 bases). CDR1 MGHRA and CDR2 YSYEKL come from the germline V gene. CDR3 length: 16 amino acids. Between the trimmed V and J ends, which lost 0 bases and 7 bases, there was a span of 19 bases. The DNA for the CDR3 is TGCGCCAGCAGCCAAGACCCCAGGGCAGGGGGGATGGAGCAGTACTTC. Translating it yields CASSQDPRAGGMEQYF.

The chain combines TRBV12-5 with TRBJ1-5; D call uncertain. From germline, CDR1 is LGHNT and CDR2 FRNRAP. Trimming took 3 bases from V and 6 from J, leaving 9 bases between them. The CDR3 is 13 residues long. The CDR3 spells CASGFWSGQPQHF. CDR3 sequence (DNA): TGTGCTAGTGGTTTCTGGTCGGGTCAGCCCCAGCATTTT. Based on the CDR3 plus reference TRBV12-5 and TRBJ1-5, the full variable domain is DARVTQTPRHKVTEMGQEVTMRCQPILGHNTVFWYRQTMMQGLELLAYFRNRAPLDDSGMPKDRFSAEMPDATLATLKIQPSEPRDSAVYFCASGFWSGQPQHFGDGTRLSIL.